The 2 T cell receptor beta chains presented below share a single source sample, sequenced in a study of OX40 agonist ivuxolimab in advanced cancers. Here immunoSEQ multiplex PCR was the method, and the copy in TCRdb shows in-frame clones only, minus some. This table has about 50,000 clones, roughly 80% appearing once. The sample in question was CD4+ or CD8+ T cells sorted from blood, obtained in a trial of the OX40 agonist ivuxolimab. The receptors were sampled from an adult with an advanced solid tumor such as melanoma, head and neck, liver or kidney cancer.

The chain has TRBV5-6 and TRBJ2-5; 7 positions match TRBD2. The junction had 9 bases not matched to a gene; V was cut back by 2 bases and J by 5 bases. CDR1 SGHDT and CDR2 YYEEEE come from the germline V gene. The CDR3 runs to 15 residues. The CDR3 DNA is TGTGCCAGCAGCTTCGGGACTACCACAGTCGAGACCCAGTACTTC. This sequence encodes CASSFGTTTVETQYF.

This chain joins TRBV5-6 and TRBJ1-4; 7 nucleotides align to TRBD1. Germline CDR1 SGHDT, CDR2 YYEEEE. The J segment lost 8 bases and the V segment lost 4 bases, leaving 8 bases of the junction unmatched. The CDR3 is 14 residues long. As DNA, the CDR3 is TGTGCCAGCAGCCAAAGACAGGGAGTGGAAAAACTGTTTTTT. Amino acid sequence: CASSQRQGVEKLFF.